A selection of T cell receptor beta chains follows, all from one sample in a study of blood T cell repertoires in COVID-19. Profiled with immunoSEQ multiplex PCR; TCRdb holds only in-frame clones, not every one. This table holds about 94,000 clones, about four fifths found once. Sequenced input: peripheral blood. The receptors shown here come from a human donor in a cohort sampled during active COVID-19. Both conserved end residues are part of each CDR3. The order of the fields is V gene, J gene, clone size, D gene, CDR3 DNA, CDR3 protein. The D gene is left open where the match is weak. Not every row has a clone size; where given, it reads once, few, many or a size class.

>TRBV6-5|TRBJ2-7|few|TRBD1
TGTGCCAGCAGTCCGGGACAGGGGCACTACGAGCAGTACTTC
CASSPGQGHYEQYF
>TRBV5-1|TRBJ1-1|.|.
TGCGCCAGCAGCTTGGTGGCAGGGGAGAACACTGAAGCTTTCTTT
CASSLVAGENTEAFF
>TRBV7-4|TRBJ1-1|.|.
TGTGCCAGCAGCTTATGCGGGAAGGACACTGAAGCTTTCTTT
CASSLCGKDTEAFF
>TRBV28|TRBJ1-1|.|TRBD1
TGTGCCAGCAGTTCCGGACAGGTGACTGAAGCTTTCTTT
CASSSGQVTEAFF
>TRBV7-8|TRBJ1-6|.|.
TGTGCCAGCAGCCTTTACCTAGAATCTTCACCCCTCCACTTT
CASSLYLESSPLHF
>TRBV2|TRBJ1-1|few|.
TGTGCCAGCACGGGGTTCACTGAAGCTTTCTTT
CASTGFTEAFF
>TRBV7-2|TRBJ2-1|.|TRBD1
TGTGCCAGCAGCGCTCGACAGGGGGCGGGTGAGCAGTTCTTC
CASSARQGAGEQFF
>TRBV18|TRBJ1-1|.|TRBD1
TGTGCCAGCTCACCACCGAACAGGGGGGTCAATTACCGCACTGAAGCTTTCTTT
CASSPPNRGVNYRTEAFF
>TRBV18|TRBJ2-7|.|.
TGTGCCAGCTCACCCCCCGCGGGAAGCTCCTACGAGCAGTACTTC
CASSPPAGSSYEQYF
>TRBV28|TRBJ2-7|.|TRBD2
TGTGCCAGCAGTTTAATTAGCGGGAGCTACGAGCAGTACTTC
CASSLISGSYEQYF
>TRBV28|TRBJ1-5|once|.
TGTGCCAGCAGTTTAAATCTCAATCAGCCCCAGCATTTT
CASSLNLNQPQHF
>TRBV6-2/TRBV6-3|TRBJ1-5|.|.
TGTGCCAGCAGTTATCGCAGGGGAGGCAATCAGCCCCAGCATTTT
CASSYRRGGNQPQHF
>TRBV20-1|TRBJ1-1|few|.
TGCAGTGTCGACAGGGCTTTCTTT
CSVDRAFF
>TRBV18|TRBJ1-6|few|.
TGTGCCAGCACGCCGGAGGGCGATTCACCCCTCCACTTT
CASTPEGDSPLHF
>TRBV27|TRBJ1-1|.|TRBD1
TGTGCCAGTTTGGGACAGGGCACTGAAGCTTTCTTT
CASLGQGTEAFF
>TRBV2|TRBJ2-7|.|TRBD2
TGTGCCAGCAGCGCGGGAGGGCCCAGAGCCTACGAGCAGTACTTC
CASSAGGPRAYEQYF
>TRBV9|TRBJ2-7|.|TRBD1
TGTGCCAGCAGCGTAGAGACAGGGGGCTTTTACGAGCAGTACTTC
CASSVETGGFYEQYF
>TRBV28|TRBJ1-2|.|.
TGTGCCAGCAGTTTTGGCCAGGGCTACTATGGCTACACCTTC
CASSFGQGYYGYTF
>TRBV5-1|TRBJ2-7|.|TRBD2
TGCGCCAGCAATGTAGCGGGAGACCTCTACGAGCAGTACTTC
CASNVAGDLYEQYF
>TRBV6-2/TRBV6-3|TRBJ1-2|once|.
TGTGCCAGCAGCCTTACAGGGTCCCCAGGGAACTATGGCTACACCTTC
CASSLTGSPGNYGYTF
>TRBV6-4|TRBJ2-7|.|.
TGTGCCAGCAGTGAGTGTGGGCCACCGACTAAGAACTTC
CASSECGPPTKNF
>TRBV30|TRBJ1-5|once|.
TGTGCCTGGAGTTCATCTCGATTATTTACAGGGAACAATCAGCCCCAGCATTTT
CAWSSSRLFTGNNQPQHF
>TRBV7-9|TRBJ2-5|.|TRBD1
TGTGCCAGCAGCCAGGACAGGATGTCCTTTGGAGAGACCCAGTACTTC
CASSQDRMSFGETQYF
>TRBV11-2|TRBJ1-1|.|.
TGTGCCAGCAGCTTAGATCCGGTAGGGACTCGTGCTTTCTTT
CASSLDPVGTRAFF
>TRBV6-2/TRBV6-3|TRBJ1-2|once|.
TGTGCCAGCAGTCTCCAGGGGAACTATGGCTACACCTTC
CASSLQGNYGYTF
>TRBV19|TRBJ1-2|.|.
TGTGCCAGTAGTAGCTACCTTGACACCGGCCGCTCCTTC
CASSSYLDTGRSF
>TRBV6-6|TRBJ2-7|.|TRBD1
TGTGCCAGCCCAGAACGGGACAGGGCATACTTC
CASPERDRAYF
>TRBV7-9|TRBJ2-1|.|TRBD2
TGTGCCAGCAGGCTAGCGGTAGCTGATGAGCAGTTCTTC
CASRLAVADEQFF
>TRBV6-6|TRBJ2-1|.|TRBD2
TGTGCCAGCAGTTGGACTAGCGGGAGGGCCTACAATGAGCAGTTCTTC
CASSWTSGRAYNEQFF
>TRBV6-5|TRBJ1-1|once|TRBD1
TGTGCCAGCAGTTCCCACGGACAGGGGCCCACTGAAGCTTTCTTT
CASSSHGQGPTEAFF
>TRBV27|TRBJ2-5|.|.
TGTGCCAGCAGTCACAGCCAAGAGACCCAGTACTTC
CASSHSQETQYF
>TRBV6-1|TRBJ1-1|once|TRBD1
TGTGCCAGCAGTGAATCGACAGGGCCGGACACTGAAGCTTTCTTT
CASSESTGPDTEAFF
>TRBV7-2|TRBJ2-7|.|TRBD2
TGTGCCAGCAGCCCCCGTAGCGGGGGTTCTAGGGAGCAGTACTTC
CASSPRSGGSREQYF
>TRBV5-4|TRBJ2-5|.|TRBD2
TGTGCCAGCAGCTCTACTAGCGGGAGTAGGGAAGAGACCCAGTACTTC
CASSSTSGSREETQYF
>TRBV27|TRBJ1-3|.|TRBD1
TGTGCCAGCAGTTTACGTGGCCCGCGACAGGGGAAGGGAAACACCATATATTTT
CASSLRGPRQGKGNTIYF
>TRBV10-3|TRBJ1-1|.|.
TGTGCCATCAGTGATAACGGACTGTCGAACACTGAAGCTTTCTTT
CAISDNGLSNTEAFF
>TRBV27|TRBJ1-6|.|TRBD1
TGTGCCAGCAGTTTATGGACAGGGGGCATTTGGAATTCACCCCTCCACTTT
CASSLWTGGIWNSPLHF
>TRBV6-5|TRBJ2-7|few|.
TGTGCCACCCCGGAGCCAGGGTCCTACGAGCAGTACTTC
CATPEPGSYEQYF
>TRBV27|TRBJ1-1|.|.
TGTGCCAGCAGTTTATCCGGCGGGGGGAACACTGAAGCTTTCTTT
CASSLSGGGNTEAFF
>TRBV5-4|TRBJ1-1|few|.
TGTGCCAGCAGCTTGTATCGGGTACCTGAAGCTTTCTTT
CASSLYRVPEAFF
>TRBV6-1|TRBJ2-5|.|.
TGTGCCAGCAGTGAAGCGGAGGGTGGGGGTAAAGAGACCCAGTACTTC
CASSEAEGGGKETQYF
>TRBV2|TRBJ2-7|.|TRBD1
TGTGCCAGCTCGACAGGGGGCCAAGACGAGCAGTACTTC
CASSTGGQDEQYF
>TRBV18|TRBJ2-2|.|TRBD2
TGTGCCAGCTCACCCCAGACTAGCGGGAGTGTCACCGGGGAGCTGTTTTTT
CASSPQTSGSVTGELFF
>TRBV3-1/TRBV3-2|TRBJ1-1|few|.
TGTGCCAGCAGCCAAGATTGGGCCAACACTGAAGCTTTCTTT
CASSQDWANTEAFF
>TRBV19|TRBJ1-1|few|TRBD1
TGTGCCAGTAGGTACGACAGGGAGACTGAAGCTTTCTTT
CASRYDRETEAFF
>TRBV6-5|TRBJ2-7|.|.
TGTGCCAGCAGAGTACCAGGACAGACCTCCTACGAGCAGTACTTC
CASRVPGQTSYEQYF
>TRBV5-1|TRBJ2-2|.|.
TGCGCCAGCAGCTTGTGGGAGACCGGGGAGCTGTTTTTT
CASSLWETGELFF
>TRBV6-5|TRBJ1-1|.|TRBD1
TGTGCCAGCAGGAGGGGACAGGGGGAGGTAGCTTTCTTT
CASRRGQGEVAFF
>TRBV9|TRBJ2-7|.|.
TGTGCCAGCAGCGTTGGCGGGACGACCCACGAGCAGTACTTC
CASSVGGTTHEQYF
>TRBV5-6|TRBJ1-5|.|.
TGTGCCAGCAGCTTGGTGACAGATAATCAGCCCCAGCATTTT
CASSLVTDNQPQHF
>TRBV6-2/TRBV6-3|TRBJ1-5|once|.
TGTGCCAGCAGTTACTCGGGGCAGGCCCAGCCCCAGCATTTT
CASSYSGQAQPQHF
>TRBV19|TRBJ1-2|once|.
TGTGCCACCTCGGGGGGTGGAAGAGGCTACACCTTC
CATSGGGRGYTF